This T cell receptor (beta chain) was profiled in a study of siplizumab effects on memory and regulatory T cells. The study, taken as a whole, reports: The authors mapped only a minor fraction of alloreactive clones to unstimulated subsets.

Comments on this clone: Its antigen remains unknown.

CDR1 and CDR2 from the germline V gene are SGHNT and YYREEE (reference sequence). CDR3 length: 15 amino acids. The trim removed 4 bases at V and 2 bases at J, leaving 8 bases unmatched. Some 98,000 TCR templates underwent assay in every sample. TCRdb's table, derived via immunoSEQ multiplex PCR, lists solely in-frame clones and lacks some. The repertoire holds 65,000 to 85,000 clones, roughly 93% seen once, with less than 5.5% in the top ten. The sequencing input was CD8+ T cells sorted from blood. The source is a human donor in good health. V is TRBV5-4 and J is TRBJ2-7; 8 bases match TRBD1. The CDR3 DNA sequence: TGTGCCAGCAGCGGCCCAGGACAGGGTCCCTACGAGCAGTACTTC. Its translation: CASSGPGQGPYEQYF.